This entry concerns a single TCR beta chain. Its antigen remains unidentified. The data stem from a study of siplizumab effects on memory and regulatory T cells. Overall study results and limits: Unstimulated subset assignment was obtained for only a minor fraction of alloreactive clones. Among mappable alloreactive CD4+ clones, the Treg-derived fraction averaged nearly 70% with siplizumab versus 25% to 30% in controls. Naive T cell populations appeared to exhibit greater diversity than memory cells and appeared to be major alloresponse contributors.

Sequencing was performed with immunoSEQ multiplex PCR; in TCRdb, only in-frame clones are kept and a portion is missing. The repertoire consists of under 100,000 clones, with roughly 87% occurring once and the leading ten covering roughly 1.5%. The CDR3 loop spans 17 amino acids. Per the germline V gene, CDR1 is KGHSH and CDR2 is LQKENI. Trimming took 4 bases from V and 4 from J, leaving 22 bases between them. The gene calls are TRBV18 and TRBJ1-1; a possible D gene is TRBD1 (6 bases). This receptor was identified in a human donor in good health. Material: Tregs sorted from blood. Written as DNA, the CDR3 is TGTGCCAGCTCACGAAACGACGGGGGGCTAGGTAGCACTGAAGCTTTCTTT. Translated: CASSRNDGGLGSTEAFF.